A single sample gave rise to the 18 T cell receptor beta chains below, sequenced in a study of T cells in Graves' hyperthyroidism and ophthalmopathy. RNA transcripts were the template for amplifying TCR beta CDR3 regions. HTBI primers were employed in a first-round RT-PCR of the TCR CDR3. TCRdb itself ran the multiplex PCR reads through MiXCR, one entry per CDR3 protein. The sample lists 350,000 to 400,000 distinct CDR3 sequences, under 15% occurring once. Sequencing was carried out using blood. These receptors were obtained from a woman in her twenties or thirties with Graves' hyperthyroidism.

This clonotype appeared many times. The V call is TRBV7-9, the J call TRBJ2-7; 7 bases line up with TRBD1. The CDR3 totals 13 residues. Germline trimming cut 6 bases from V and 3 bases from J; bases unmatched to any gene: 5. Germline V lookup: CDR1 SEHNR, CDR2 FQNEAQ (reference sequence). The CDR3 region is CASRSRDSYEQYF. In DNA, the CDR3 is TGTGCCAGCAGGTCCCGGGACAGCTACGAGCAGTACTTC.

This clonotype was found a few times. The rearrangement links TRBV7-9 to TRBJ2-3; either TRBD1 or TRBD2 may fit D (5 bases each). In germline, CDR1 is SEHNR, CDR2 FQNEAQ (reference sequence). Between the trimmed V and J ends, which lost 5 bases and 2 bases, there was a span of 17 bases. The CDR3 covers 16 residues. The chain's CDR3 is CASSPTGRLNTDTQYF. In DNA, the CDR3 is TGTGCCAGCAGCCCTACGGGACGACTAAACACAGATACGCAGTATTTT. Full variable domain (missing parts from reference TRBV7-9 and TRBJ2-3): DTGVSQNPRHKITKRGQNVTFRCDPISEHNRLYWYRQTLGQGPEFLTYFQNEAQLEKSRLLSDRFSAERPKGSFSTLEIQRTEQGDSAMYLCASSPTGRLNTDTQYFGPGTRLTVL.

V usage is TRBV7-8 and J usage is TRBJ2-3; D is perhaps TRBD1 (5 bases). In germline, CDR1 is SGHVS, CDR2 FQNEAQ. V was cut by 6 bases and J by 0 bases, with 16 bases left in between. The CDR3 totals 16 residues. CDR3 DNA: TGTGCCAGCAGTCGTCTTAGGGGTTCTAGCACAGATACGCAGTATTTT. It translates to CASSRLRGSSTDTQYF.

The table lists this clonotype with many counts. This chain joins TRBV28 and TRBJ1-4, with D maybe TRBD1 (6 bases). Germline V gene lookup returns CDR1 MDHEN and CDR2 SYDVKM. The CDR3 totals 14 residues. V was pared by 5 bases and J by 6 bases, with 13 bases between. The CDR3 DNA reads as TGTGCCAGCAGTCTAGGGGGGGCGCATGAAAAACTGTTTTTT. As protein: CASSLGGAHEKLFF.

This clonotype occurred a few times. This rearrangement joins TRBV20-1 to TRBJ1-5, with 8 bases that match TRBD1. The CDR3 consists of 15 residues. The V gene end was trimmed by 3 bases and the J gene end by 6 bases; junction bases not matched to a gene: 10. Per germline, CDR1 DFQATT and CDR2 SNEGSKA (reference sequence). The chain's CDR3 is CSARQPDRDSQPQHF. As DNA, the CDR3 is TGCAGTGCTAGGCAACCGGACAGGGATTCTCAGCCCCAGCATTTT.

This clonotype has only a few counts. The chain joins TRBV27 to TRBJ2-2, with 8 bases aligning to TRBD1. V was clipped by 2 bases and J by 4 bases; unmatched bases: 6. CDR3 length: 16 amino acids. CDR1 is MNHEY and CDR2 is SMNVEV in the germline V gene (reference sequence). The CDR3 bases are TGTGCCAGCAGTTTAATCGGACAGGGTTCCACCGGGGAGCTGTTTTTT. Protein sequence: CASSLIGQGSTGELFF.

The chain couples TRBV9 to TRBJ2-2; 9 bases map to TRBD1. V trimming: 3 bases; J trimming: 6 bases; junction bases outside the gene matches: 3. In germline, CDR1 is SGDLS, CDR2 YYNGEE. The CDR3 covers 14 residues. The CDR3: CASSETGGPGELFF. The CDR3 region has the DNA TGTGCCAGCAGCGAGACAGGGGGTCCCGGGGAGCTGTTTTTT.

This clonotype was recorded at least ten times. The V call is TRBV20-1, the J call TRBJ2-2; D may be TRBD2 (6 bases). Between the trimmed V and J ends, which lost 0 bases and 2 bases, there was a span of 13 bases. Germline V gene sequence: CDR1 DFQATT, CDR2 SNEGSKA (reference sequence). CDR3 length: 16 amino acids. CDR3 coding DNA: TGCAGTGCTAGAGATCCGGGCGGGACCAACACCGGGGAGCTGTTTTTT. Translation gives CSARDPGGTNTGELFF.

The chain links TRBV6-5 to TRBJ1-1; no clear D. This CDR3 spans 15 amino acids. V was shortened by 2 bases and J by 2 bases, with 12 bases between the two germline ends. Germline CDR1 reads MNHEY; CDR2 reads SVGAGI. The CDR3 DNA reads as TGTGCCAGCAGTTACAAAACACTACTCAACACTGAAGCTTTCTTT. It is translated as CASSYKTLLNTEAFF.

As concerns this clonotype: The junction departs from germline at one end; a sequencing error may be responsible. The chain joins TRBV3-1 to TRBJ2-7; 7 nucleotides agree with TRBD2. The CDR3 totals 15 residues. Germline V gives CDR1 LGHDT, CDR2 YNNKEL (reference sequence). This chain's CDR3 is CASSANRDYAYERYF. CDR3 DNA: TGTGCCAGCAGCGCGAACCGGGACTACGCCTACGAGCGGTACTTC.

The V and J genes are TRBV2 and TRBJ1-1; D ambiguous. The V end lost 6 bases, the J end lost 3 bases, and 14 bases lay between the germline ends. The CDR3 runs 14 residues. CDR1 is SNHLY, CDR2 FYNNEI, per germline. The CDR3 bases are TGTGCCAGCAGCTTAGTTCACGGAGACACTGAAGCTTTCTTT. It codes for CASSLVHGDTEAFF.

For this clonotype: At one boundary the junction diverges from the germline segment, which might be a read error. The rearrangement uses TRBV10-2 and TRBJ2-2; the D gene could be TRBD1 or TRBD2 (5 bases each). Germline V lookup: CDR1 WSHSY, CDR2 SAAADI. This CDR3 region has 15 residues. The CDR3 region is CASRDHTTVTGELFF. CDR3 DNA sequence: TGCGCCAGCAGGGATCACACGACAGTTACCGGGGAGCTGTTTTTC.

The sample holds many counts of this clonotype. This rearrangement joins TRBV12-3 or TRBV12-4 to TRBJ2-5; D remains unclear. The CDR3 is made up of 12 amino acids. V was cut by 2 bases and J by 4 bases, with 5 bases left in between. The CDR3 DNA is TGTGCCAGCAGTTTATTTCGAGAGACCCAGTACTTC. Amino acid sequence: CASSLFRETQYF.

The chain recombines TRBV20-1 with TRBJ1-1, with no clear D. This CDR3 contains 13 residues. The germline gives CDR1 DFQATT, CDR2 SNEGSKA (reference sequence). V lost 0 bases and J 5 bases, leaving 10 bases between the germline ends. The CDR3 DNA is TGCAGTGCTAGAGAAAGGGTGAGGACTGAAGCTTTCTTT. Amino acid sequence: CSARERVRTEAFF.

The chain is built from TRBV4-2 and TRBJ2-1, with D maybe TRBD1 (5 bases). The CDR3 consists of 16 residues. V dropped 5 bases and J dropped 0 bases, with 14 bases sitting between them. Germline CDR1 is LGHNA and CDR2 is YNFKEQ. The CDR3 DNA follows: TGTGCCAGCAGCTCACTTTCAGGGATCTCCTACAATGAGCAGTTCTTC. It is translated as CASSSLSGISYNEQFF.

The CDR3 is CASSISSGRRYNEQFF. The CDR3 DNA sequence: TGTGCCAGCAGCATCTCTAGCGGGAGACGGTACAATGAGCAGTTCTTC. The V gene is TRBV5-4, the J gene TRBJ2-1; 10 positions agree with TRBD2. The CDR3 loop spans 16 amino acids. V shed 4 bases, J shed 4 bases, and the junction held 8 bases outside the gene matches. Germline V gene sequence: CDR1 SGHNT, CDR2 YYREEE (reference sequence).

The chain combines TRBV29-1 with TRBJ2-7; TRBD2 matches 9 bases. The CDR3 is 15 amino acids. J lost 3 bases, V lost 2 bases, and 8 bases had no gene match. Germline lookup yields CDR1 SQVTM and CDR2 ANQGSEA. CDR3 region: CSVESQREEGYEQYF. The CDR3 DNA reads TGCAGCGTTGAAAGTCAGCGGGAGGAGGGCTACGAGCAGTACTTC.

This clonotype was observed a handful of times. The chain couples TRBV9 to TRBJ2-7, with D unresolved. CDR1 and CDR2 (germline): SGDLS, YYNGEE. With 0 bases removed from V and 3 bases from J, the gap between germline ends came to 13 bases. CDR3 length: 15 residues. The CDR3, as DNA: TGTGCCAGCAGCGTAGGGTCGGATTCAATCTACGAGCAGTACTTC. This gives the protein CASSVGSDSIYEQYF.